This TCR beta chain was found in a study of beta chain features in type 1 diabetes. Overall study context: The study found patients and healthy donors alike in age, gender and cell yields. Across the samples, 107,917,701 sorted cells were examined in total.

A note on this clone: Antigen: not known.

Study outcomes and limitations: Any PCR bias toward short templates would affect both groups alike.

Losses at the gene ends were 0 bases for V and 6 bases for J; bases not matched to a gene: 11. CDR1 is MDHEN and CDR2 is SYDVKM in the germline V gene. CDR3 length: 17 residues. Expressed TCRB transcripts were sequenced because the isolated RNA had all been reverse transcribed beforehand. Assay used: immunoSEQ multiplex PCR; TCRdb lists only in-frame clones, some missing. This sample has about 140,000 clones, with less than 8.5% found just once. Sequencing used central memory CD4+ T cells from blood. The clonotype was recovered from a woman aged 25 to 39 in good health. This chain uses TRBV28 with TRBJ2-7; 10 positions match TRBD2. CDR3 in amino acids: CASSLWASGRGLLEQYF. CDR3 nucleotides: TGTGCCAGCAGTTTATGGGCGAGCGGGAGGGGCCTTCTCGAGCAGTACTTC.